The T cell receptor beta chain under discussion was sequenced for a study of cytomegalovirus exposure and HLA in healthy donors. Germline CDR1 and CDR2: MDHEN and SYDVKM. The trim removed 8 bases at V and 2 bases at J, leaving 8 bases unmatched. This CDR3 is 15 amino acids long. The method was immunoSEQ multiplex PCR; TCRdb's version includes in-frame clones alone and lacks a portion of them. Of 160,000 or so clones listed, around nine tenths are singletons. The source is a young man in good health and CMV-seronegative. The sample comprised PBMCs. The chain employs TRBV28 and TRBJ2-7, with 11 bases lining up with TRBD1. DNA for the CDR3: TGTGCCAGCCTTCTCCGGGACAGGGGGACCTACGAGCAGTACTTC. Translated: CASLLRDRGTYEQYF.